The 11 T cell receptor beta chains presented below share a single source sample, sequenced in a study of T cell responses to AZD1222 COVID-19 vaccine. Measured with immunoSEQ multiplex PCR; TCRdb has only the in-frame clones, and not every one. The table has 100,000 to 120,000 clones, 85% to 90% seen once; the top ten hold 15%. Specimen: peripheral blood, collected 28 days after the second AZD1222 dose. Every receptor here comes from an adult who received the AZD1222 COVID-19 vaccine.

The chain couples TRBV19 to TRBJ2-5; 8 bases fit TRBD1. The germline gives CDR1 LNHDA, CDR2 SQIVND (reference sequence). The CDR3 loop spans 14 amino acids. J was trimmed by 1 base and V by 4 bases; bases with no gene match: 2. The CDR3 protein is CASSTGQGQETQYF. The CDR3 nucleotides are TGTGCCAGTAGTACCGGACAGGGCCAAGAGACCCAGTACTTC.

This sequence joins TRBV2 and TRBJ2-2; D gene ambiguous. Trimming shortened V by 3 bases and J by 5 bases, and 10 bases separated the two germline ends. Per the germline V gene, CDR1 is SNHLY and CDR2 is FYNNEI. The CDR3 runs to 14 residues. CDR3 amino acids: CASSEVKKTGELFF. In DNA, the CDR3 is TGTGCCAGCAGTGAGGTAAAAAAGACCGGGGAGCTGTTTTTT.

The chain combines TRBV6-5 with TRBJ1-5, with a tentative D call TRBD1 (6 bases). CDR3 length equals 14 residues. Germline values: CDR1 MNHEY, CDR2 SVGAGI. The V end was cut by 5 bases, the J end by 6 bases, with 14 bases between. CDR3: CASSSGGPGQPQHF. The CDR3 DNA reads TGTGCCAGCAGTAGCGGGGGGCCGGGTCAGCCCCAGCATTTT.

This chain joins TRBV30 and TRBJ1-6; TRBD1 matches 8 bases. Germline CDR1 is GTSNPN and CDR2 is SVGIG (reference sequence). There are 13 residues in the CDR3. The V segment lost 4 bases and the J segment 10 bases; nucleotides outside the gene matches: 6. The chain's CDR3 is CAWKQGARSPLHF. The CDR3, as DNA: TGTGCCTGGAAGCAGGGGGCAAGGTCACCCCTCCACTTT.

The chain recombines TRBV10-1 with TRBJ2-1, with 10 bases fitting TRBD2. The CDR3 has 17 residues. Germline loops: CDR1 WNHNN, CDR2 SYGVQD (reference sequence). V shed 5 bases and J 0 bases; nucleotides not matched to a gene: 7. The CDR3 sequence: CASSPSGSQSSYNEQFF. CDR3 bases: TGCGCCAGCAGTCCTAGCGGGAGTCAGAGCTCCTACAATGAGCAGTTCTTC.

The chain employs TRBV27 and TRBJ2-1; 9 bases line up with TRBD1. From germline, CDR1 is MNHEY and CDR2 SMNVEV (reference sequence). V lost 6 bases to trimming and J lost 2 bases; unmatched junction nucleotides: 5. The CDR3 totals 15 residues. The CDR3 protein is CASRGDRAAYNEQFF. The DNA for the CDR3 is TGTGCCAGCAGGGGGGACAGGGCGGCCTACAATGAGCAGTTCTTC.

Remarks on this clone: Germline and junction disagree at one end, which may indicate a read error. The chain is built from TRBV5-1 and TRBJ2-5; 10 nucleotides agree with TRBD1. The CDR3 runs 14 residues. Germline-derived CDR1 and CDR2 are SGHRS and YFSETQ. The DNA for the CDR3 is TGCGCCAGCAGTTTGGACAGGGGGCAAGAGACCCAGTACTTC. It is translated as CASSLDRGQETQYF.

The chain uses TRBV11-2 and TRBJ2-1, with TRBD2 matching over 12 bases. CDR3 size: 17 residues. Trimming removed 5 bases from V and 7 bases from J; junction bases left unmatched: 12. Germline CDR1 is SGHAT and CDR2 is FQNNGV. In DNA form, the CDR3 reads TGTGCCAGCAGCCCAAGGGGAGGACTAGCGGGAATTAATGAGCAGTTCTTC. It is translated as CASSPRGGLAGINEQFF.

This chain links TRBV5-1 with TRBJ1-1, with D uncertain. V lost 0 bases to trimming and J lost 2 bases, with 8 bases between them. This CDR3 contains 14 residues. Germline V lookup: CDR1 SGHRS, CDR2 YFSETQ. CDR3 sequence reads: CASSLVPQNTEAFF. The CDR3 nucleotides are TGCGCCAGCAGCTTGGTTCCCCAAAACACTGAAGCTTTCTTT.

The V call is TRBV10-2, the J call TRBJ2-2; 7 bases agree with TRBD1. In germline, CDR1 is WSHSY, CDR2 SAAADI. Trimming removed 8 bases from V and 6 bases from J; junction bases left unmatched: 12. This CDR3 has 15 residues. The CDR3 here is CASSTGTAWPGELFF. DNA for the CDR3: TGCGCCAGCTCTACCGGGACAGCCTGGCCCGGGGAGCTGTTTTTT.

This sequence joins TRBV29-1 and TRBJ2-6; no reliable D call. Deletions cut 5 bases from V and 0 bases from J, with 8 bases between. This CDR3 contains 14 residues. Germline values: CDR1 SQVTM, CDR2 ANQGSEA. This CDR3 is CSVFFSSGANVLTF. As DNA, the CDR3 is TGCAGCGTTTTCTTTAGCTCTGGGGCCAACGTCCTGACTTTC. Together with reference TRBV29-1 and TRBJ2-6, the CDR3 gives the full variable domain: SAVISQKPSRDICQRGTSLTIQCQVDSQVTMMFWYRQQPGQSLTLIATANQGSEATYESGFVIDKFPISRPNLTFSTLTVSNMSPEDSSIYLCSVFFSSGANVLTFGAGSRLTVL.